This T cell receptor (beta chain) stems from a study of blood T cell repertoires in COVID-19 (TCRdb year 2020). Study-level background: Samples from collaborators originated in the United States, Italy and Spain and spanned both the acute and convalescent phases of COVID-19. The prospective study material was composed of cDNA or gDNA derived from T cells, B-cell-depleted T cells, or PBMCs. Subjects who had been exposed to COVID-19, were actively infected with it, or had recovered from it provided the deeply sampled blood TCRbeta repertoires that made up the dataset. The repertoires were released in a freely available public database intended as a resource for research on the immune response to SARS-CoV-2. The samples were drawn from the first 160 participants of the ongoing ImmuneRACE study and from roughly 1,300 subjects provided by 6 global collaborators. Nearly every sample came with metadata listing a de-identified subject ID, COVID-19 status, age in years and sex. HLA class I and class II types, where available, came from metadata supplied by the sample provider rather than from assay-based typing. What the work shows at the level of the full study, not this receptor alone: The amount of clinical and demographic metadata varied by source and participant and was provided uncurated.

TCRbeta CDR3 regions were amplified from genomic DNA using the immunoSEQ Assay, a bias-controlled multiplex PCR. In the paper's pipeline: The number of nucleated cells in each sample was estimated by amplification of reference gene primers within the assay. Sequence reads were collapsed and filtered to measure the absolute abundance of every unique TCRbeta CDR3 rearrangement. For each sample, productive Simpson clonality was calculated by taking the square root of Simpson's diversity index across productive rearrangements. TCRdb obtained this table from immuneACCESS and retained in-frame rearrangements with V and J assigned. These tables miss some clones; where compared with another copy, unresolved V genes account for less than half of the shortfall, and the remainder is unexplained. The DNA gave D and trimming, while V, J and clone size come from that table. A total of tens of thousands of clones appear in this sample, around 84% of them only once. The ten most abundant clones make up 6% to 9% of the sample.

A remark on this clone: This receptor's antigen is unknown. No base-level quality is on record; no much larger clone is a single base apart.

Collaborating institutions collected whole blood in K2EDTA tubes following their own protocols. For TCRbeta analysis, collaborators shipped samples as frozen whole blood, isolated PBMCs, or DNA extracted from either of those sample types. V is clipped by 3 bases and J by 7 bases, and the sequence between their germline boundaries is 13 bases long. The CDR3 contains 13 residues, cysteine and phenylalanine counted. Just CDR3 DNA is preserved here, 39 bases in frame from base 1. From the germline V gene, CDR1 is SGDLS and CDR2 is YYNGEE. This sequence uses TRBV9 and TRBJ2-5, with TRBD2 perhaps the D gene, on 6 matching bases. The sequence was collected from a human donor in a cohort sampled during active COVID-19. Sequenced sample: peripheral blood. The DNA sequence is as follows: TGTGCCAGCAGCGCCCGCCCGGAGGGGACCCAGTACTTC. This yields the protein CASSARPEGTQYF.